The next 21 T cell receptor beta chains were all read from a single sample in a study of CD8 T cells in ankylosing spondylitis. TCRdb re-called the 5' RACE reads through MiXCR, storing one row per CDR3 protein. This table holds about 130,000 distinct CDR3 sequences, approximately 10% found once. Sequencing input: blood, either unsorted or a sorted T cell fraction (not recorded which). The receptors originated from a female donor with ankylosing spondylitis or in good health (not recorded which).

The V call is TRBV5-1, the J call TRBJ2-7; D perhaps matches TRBD1 (6 bases). The CDR3 has 13 residues. Germline V CDR1 and CDR2: SGHRS, YFSETQ. Between the trimmed V and J ends, which lost 10 bases and 7 bases, there was a span of 21 bases. The CDR3 region has the DNA TGCGCCCGCAACTCGGGATCCCAGGGGGAGCAGTACTTC. Translation: CARNSGSQGEQYF.

The chain carries TRBV4-2 and TRBJ2-7; D is possibly TRBD1 (5 bases). Trimming removed 1 base from V and 0 bases from J, with 7 bases in between. The CDR3 spans 14 residues. The germline V gene has CDR1 LGHNA and CDR2 YNFKEQ. The CDR3 nucleotides read TGTGCCAGCAGCCAAGGGGGCGGCTCCTACGAGCAGTACTTC. Translating it yields CASSQGGGSYEQYF.

As concerns this clonotype: A much more abundant neighbour one base away suggests this may be a read error. The CDR3 protein is CASSLLRPNNGQFF. The DNA of the CDR3 is TGTGCCAGCAGTTTATTACGACCAAACAATGGGCAGTTCTTC. The chain has TRBV12-3 or TRBV12-4 and TRBJ2-1; no definite D call. The CDR3 is 14 amino acids.

Ten or more counts support this clonotype. The chain recombines TRBV20-1 with TRBJ2-5, with 10 bases lining up with TRBD2. The CDR3 is made up of 15 amino acids. The V segment lost 3 bases and the J segment 5 bases; nucleotides outside the gene matches: 9. Germline CDR1 and CDR2: DFQATT and SNEGSKA (reference sequence). CDR3 in amino acids: CSASLASGSGETQYF. DNA of the CDR3: TGCAGTGCTAGTTTGGCTAGCGGGAGTGGTGAGACCCAGTACTTC.

This chain links TRBV5-1 with TRBJ2-7; the match to TRBD1 covers 7 bases. The CDR3 loop spans 16 amino acids. V lost 2 bases to trimming and J lost 2 bases; unmatched junction nucleotides: 10. Germline CDR1 reads SGHRS; CDR2 reads YFSETQ. The CDR3 spells CASSFAQGVKPYEQYF. Here the CDR3 DNA reads TGCGCCAGCAGCTTCGCCCAGGGGGTAAAACCCTACGAGCAGTACTTC.

This clonotype was found many times. The chain uses TRBV5-1 and TRBJ1-3; no firm D call. CDR1 and CDR2 from the germline V gene are SGHRS and YFSETQ. CDR3 length: 14 residues. Between the trimmed V and J ends, which lost 6 bases and 2 bases, there was a span of 12 bases. CDR3 region: CASKSEGTGNTIYF. Written as DNA, the CDR3 is TGCGCCAGCAAATCAGAGGGAACTGGAAACACCATATATTTT.

This clonotype has a count of ten or more. The V call is TRBV5-1, the J call TRBJ2-3, with TRBD2 matching 8 bases. J lost 4 bases, V lost 4 bases, and 5 bases had no gene match. CDR3 length: 14 residues. Germline CDR1 reads SGHRS; CDR2 reads YFSETQ. Here the CDR3 reads CASSPGLASDTQYF. The CDR3 DNA sequence: TGCGCCAGCAGCCCAGGACTAGCTTCAGATACGCAGTATTTT.

In this sample, this clonotype turned up many times. In DNA, the CDR3 is TGTGCCAGCAGTTCCACCGGGGAGCTGTTTTTT. It is translated as CASSSTGELFF. The chain recombines TRBV7-2 with TRBJ2-2; D is unclear. The CDR3 sequence is 11 residues long. The V end lost 6 bases, the J end lost 4 bases, and 3 bases lay between the germline ends. From germline, CDR1 is SGHTA and CDR2 FQGNSA.

In this sample, this clonotype turned up many times. V is TRBV12-3 or TRBV12-4 and J is TRBJ2-7, with 8 bases identical to TRBD1. The CDR3 has 12 residues. After removal of 6 bases from V and 4 bases from J, the junction contained 2 bases not matched to a gene. CDR3 protein: CASSRTGYEQYF. CDR3 nucleotide sequence: TGTGCCAGCAGCAGGACAGGGTACGAGCAGTACTTC.

This clonotype was seen ten or more times. V usage is TRBV7-2 and J usage is TRBJ1-6; TRBD1 might be the D (5 bases). Trimming removed 7 bases at V and 3 bases at J, with 13 bases between. This CDR3 spans 15 amino acids. Germline assignment: CDR1 SGHTA and CDR2 FQGNSA. The CDR3 nucleotides read TGTGCCAGCATGATGACAGTTAACTATAATTCACCCCTCCACTTT. This gives the protein CASMMTVNYNSPLHF.

In this sample, this clonotype turned up many times. V gene TRBV10-2 combines with J gene TRBJ1-2; D may be TRBD1 (6 bases). Germline V gene data show CDR1 as WSHSY and CDR2 as SAAADI. CDR3 length: 15 residues. Trimming removed 4 bases at V and 2 bases at J, with 14 bases between. CDR3 protein: CASSGAGQRNYGYTF. The CDR3 DNA sequence: TGCGCCAGCAGTGGGGCAGGACAGCGCAACTATGGCTACACCTTC.

This clonotype was counted at least ten times. The chain has TRBV7-8 and TRBJ1-5; D gene uncertain. Trimming cost V 5 bases and J 3 bases, with 17 bases left between them. CDR3 length: 16 amino acids. Germline CDR1 reads SGHVS; CDR2 reads FQNEAQ. The CDR3 DNA reads as TGTGCCAGCAGCCCCGGTCCCTCTATCTTCAATCAGCCCCAGCATTTT. It yields the protein CASSPGPSIFNQPQHF.

This clonotype was seen many times. This chain connects TRBV29-1 to TRBJ2-1; 7 nucleotides agree with TRBD2. This CDR3 spans 16 amino acids. J gave up 4 bases and V 3 bases, and 12 bases lay outside the gene matches. The germline CDR1 and CDR2 sequences are SQVTM and ANQGSEA. CDR3 residues: CSVEFLSGPFYNEQFF. The DNA of the CDR3 is TGCAGCGTTGAGTTTCTTAGCGGGCCTTTTTACAATGAGCAGTTCTTC.

This clonotype was detected once. This rearrangement joins TRBV7-3 to TRBJ1-3; D ambiguous. Germline values: CDR1 SGHTA, CDR2 FQGTGA. The V end was cut by 5 bases, the J end by 1 base, with 12 bases between. This CDR3 spans 15 amino acids. The CDR3 loop is CASSTRAGSGNTIYF. The DNA for the CDR3 is TGTGCCAGCAGCACCCGAGCGGGGTCTGGAAACACCATATATTTT.

This chain uses TRBV12-3 or TRBV12-4 with TRBJ2-7; D remains ambiguous. The CDR3 has 13 amino acids. Trimming cost V 5 bases and J 12 bases, with 20 bases left between them. Here the CDR3 DNA reads TGTGCCAGCAGTCGTAAGACCATCCCTGGCGCGTACTTC. Its translation is CASSRKTIPGAYF.

The sample holds many counts of this clonotype. The chain combines TRBV5-1 with TRBJ1-1; 7 bases match TRBD1. Germline V gene data show CDR1 as SGHRS and CDR2 as YFSETQ. V was clipped by 4 bases and J by 4 bases; unmatched bases: 10. This CDR3 has 15 amino acids. The CDR3 bases are TGCGCCAGCAGCCCAATTACAGGGGCGATCACTGAAGCTTTCTTT. Amino acid sequence: CASSPITGAITEAFF.

This clonotype appeared many times. This chain connects TRBV12-3 or TRBV12-4 to TRBJ2-5, with D unresolved. Trimming took 3 bases from V and 5 from J, leaving 7 bases between them. The CDR3 is made up of 12 amino acids. The CDR3, as DNA: TGTGCCAGCAGTTTGGGTAGTGAGACCCAGTACTTC. Translating it yields CASSLGSETQYF.

In its sample, this clonotype was seen many times. The chain has TRBV18 and TRBJ1-5; D is undetermined. The CDR3 sequence is 14 residues long. Trimming took off 4 bases at V and 0 bases at J, with 7 bases between the two ends. Looked up from germline, CDR1 is KGHSH and CDR2 is LQKENI. The CDR3 nucleotides are TGTGCCAGCTCACTCCAGAATAGCAATCAGCCCCAGCATTTT. Translating gives CASSLQNSNQPQHF. Based on the CDR3 plus reference TRBV18 and TRBJ1-5, the full variable domain is NAGVMQNPRHLVRRRGQEARLRCSPMKGHSHVYWYRQLPEEGLKFMVYLQKENIIDESGMPKERFSAEFPKEGPSILRIQQVVRGDSAAYFCASSLQNSNQPQHFGDGTRLSIL.

This clonotype was seen many times. The CDR3 DNA reads TGCAGTGCTAGAGGCCCCTTCGGACAGACCCTCTACGAGCAGTACTTC. Translating it yields CSARGPFGQTLYEQYF. The chain links TRBV20-1 to TRBJ2-7; tentatively, D is TRBD1 (6 bases). The length of the CDR3 is 16 residues. Trimming shortened V by 1 base and J by 3 bases, and 19 bases separated the two germline ends. Looked up from germline, CDR1 is DFQATT and CDR2 is SNEGSKA (reference sequence).

This clonotype was picked up many times. The chain has TRBV5-1 and TRBJ1-1; possibly TRBD1 for D (5 bases). Germline V gene sequence: CDR1 SGHRS, CDR2 YFSETQ. V dropped 5 bases and J dropped 0 bases, with 8 bases sitting between them. The length of the CDR3 is 13 residues. The CDR3 bases are TGCGCCAGCAGTGGACAAATGAACACTGAAGCTTTCTTT. It yields the protein CASSGQMNTEAFF.

This clonotype was picked up many times. The rearrangement links TRBV6-6 to TRBJ2-7; possibly TRBD2 for D (6 bases). Trimming removed 5 bases from V and 6 bases from J, with 11 bases in between. CDR1 and CDR2 from the germline V gene are MNHNY and SVGAGI (reference sequence). The CDR3 has 12 amino acids. The CDR3 loop reads CASSRGGAEQYF. The CDR3 coding sequence is TGTGCCAGCAGTCGAGGAGGGGCCGAGCAGTACTTC.